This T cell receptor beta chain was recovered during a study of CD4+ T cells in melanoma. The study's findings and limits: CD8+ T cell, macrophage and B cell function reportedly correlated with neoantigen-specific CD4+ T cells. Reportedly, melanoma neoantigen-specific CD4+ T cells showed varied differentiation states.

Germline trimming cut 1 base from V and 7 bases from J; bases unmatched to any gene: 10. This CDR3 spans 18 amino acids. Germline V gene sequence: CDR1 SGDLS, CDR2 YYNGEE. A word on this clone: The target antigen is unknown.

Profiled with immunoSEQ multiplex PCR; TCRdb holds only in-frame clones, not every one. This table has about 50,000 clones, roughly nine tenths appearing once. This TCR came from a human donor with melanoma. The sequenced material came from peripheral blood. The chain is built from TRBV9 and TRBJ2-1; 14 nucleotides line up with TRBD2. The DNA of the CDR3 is TGTGCCAGCAGCGTATCCCCCGGACTAGCGGGGGGAGGTAATGAGCAGTTCTTC. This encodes CASSVSPGLAGGGNEQFF.